Below, 20 T cell receptor beta chains from the same sample are listed, as sequenced in a study of shared clonotypes between healthy human individuals. The data were produced by immunoSEQ multiplex PCR, yet TCRdb's version contains in-frame clones alone and is incomplete. The sample lists some 2 million clones; 95% were seen once. The sequenced sample was naive CD4+ T cells sorted from blood. The sample's subset: CD45RA+ positively selected. Every receptor here comes from a man younger than 35 in good health.

The chain carries TRBV6-6 and TRBJ2-7, with TRBD2 matching over 10 bases. This CDR3 comprises 15 residues. CDR1 and CDR2 (germline): MNHNY, SVGAGI (reference sequence). V gave up 4 bases and J gave up 0 bases; unmatched junction bases: 3. This chain's CDR3 is CASSFLAGDSYEQYF. DNA for the CDR3: TGTGCCAGCAGTTTCCTAGCGGGGGACTCCTACGAGCAGTACTTC.

Written as DNA, the CDR3 is TGCGCCAGCAGCTCTAATACTGACAGGAGGGTGGCCCAGTACTTC. It specifies CASSSNTDRRVAQYF. The gene calls are TRBV5-1 and TRBJ2-5; either TRBD1 or TRBD2 may fit D (6 bases each). V dropped 3 bases and J dropped 9 bases, with 21 bases sitting between them. The CDR3 runs to 15 residues. Per germline, CDR1 SGHRS and CDR2 YFSETQ.

V usage is TRBV27 and J usage is TRBJ2-7, with no clear D. Germline loops: CDR1 MNHEY, CDR2 SMNVEV (reference sequence). Between the trimmed V and J ends, which lost 6 bases and 2 bases, there was a span of 11 bases. The CDR3 loop spans 13 amino acids. The CDR3 DNA reads TGTGCCAGCAGGAGGCCTGGAACCTACGAGCAGTACTTC. It encodes CASRRPGTYEQYF.

This clone has only one observation. CDR3 nucleotides: TGTGCCAGCAGCCCCGCCGGGCTCCACGCAACTAATGAAAAACTGTTTTTT. Protein: CASSPAGLHATNEKLFF. V and J are TRBV7-8 and TRBJ1-4; no clear D. Germline V gives CDR1 SGHVS, CDR2 FQNEAQ. V was clipped by 5 bases and J by 0 bases, with 16 bases between them. The CDR3 sequence is 17 residues long. Together with reference TRBV7-8 and TRBJ1-4, the CDR3 gives the full variable domain: GAGVSQSPRYKVAKRGQDVALRCDPISGHVSLFWYQQALGQGPEFLTYFQNEAQLDKSGLPSDRFFAERPEGSVSTLKIQRTQQEDSAVYLCASSPAGLHATNEKLFFGSGTQLSVL.

The chain is built from TRBV5-4 and TRBJ2-7, with 7 bases lining up with TRBD1. J gave up 2 bases and V 4 bases, and 6 bases lay outside the gene matches. The CDR3 totals 14 residues. Germline-derived CDR1 and CDR2 are SGHNT and YYREEE (reference sequence). In DNA form, the CDR3 reads TGTGCCAGCAGCACACAGGGGCGTCCCTACGAGCAGTACTTC. Protein sequence: CASSTQGRPYEQYF.

This rearrangement joins TRBV18 to TRBJ2-6; TRBD1 is a possible D gene (6 bases). Germline V CDR1 and CDR2: KGHSH, LQKENI. This CDR3 comprises 18 residues. V was clipped by 4 bases and J by 12 bases, with 28 bases between them. As DNA, the CDR3 is TGTGCCAGCTCACGGACACTGGGTGGGACATTCCCAACAAGCGTCCTGACTTTC. It yields the protein CASSRTLGGTFPTSVLTF.

The chain uses TRBV5-1 and TRBJ1-1, with 8 bases matching TRBD1. Per germline, CDR1 SGHRS and CDR2 YFSETQ. The V gene end was trimmed by 3 bases and the J gene end by 1 base; junction bases not matched to a gene: 5. The CDR3 totals 15 residues. In DNA form, the CDR3 reads TGCGCCAGCAGCTCAGGGGGCAACGGGAACACTGAAGCTTTCTTT. Translated: CASSSGGNGNTEAFF.

V is TRBV5-5 and J is TRBJ2-3; D is unresolved. The CDR3 runs to 14 residues. Germline V gives CDR1 SGHKS, CDR2 YYEKEE (reference sequence). V lost 1 base and J 0 bases, leaving 6 bases between the germline ends. CDR3 in amino acids: CASSLIGSTDTQYF. The CDR3 nucleotides are TGTGCCAGCAGCTTGATCGGTAGCACAGATACGCAGTATTTT.

The rearrangement links TRBV5-4 to TRBJ2-1, with 9 bases matching TRBD2. After removal of 4 bases from V and 0 bases from J, the junction contained 8 bases not matched to a gene. The germline gives CDR1 SGHNT, CDR2 YYREEE (reference sequence). CDR3 length: 17 residues. CDR3 amino acids: CASSRASGMSSYNEQFF. CDR3 DNA sequence: TGTGCCAGCAGCAGAGCTAGCGGGATGAGCTCCTACAATGAGCAGTTCTTC.

The sample holds one count of this clone. The V call is TRBV5-5, the J call TRBJ2-2, with D unclear. V lost 4 bases to trimming and J lost 5 bases, with 6 bases between them. This CDR3 is built from 12 residues. The germline CDR1 and CDR2 sequences are SGHKS and YYEKEE (reference sequence). The DNA of the CDR3 is TGTGCCAGCAGCCCCTCGACCGGGGAGCTGTTTTTT. Protein: CASSPSTGELFF.

A remark on this clone: A junction end diverges from the germline sequence, so it may reflect a read error. V and J are TRBV7-7 and TRBJ2-5; D remains ambiguous. The CDR3 is 13 amino acids. In germline, CDR1 is SSHAT, CDR2 FNYEAQ (reference sequence). The CDR3 DNA reads as TGTGCTAGCAGCTTAGTTTCACAAGAGACCCAGTACTTC. As protein: CASSLVSQETQYF.

This clone has a single count. The CDR3 reads CASRQSGKGLFF. CDR3 sequence (DNA): TGTGCCAGCAGGCAGTCGGGAAAAGGGCTGTTCTTC. V and J are TRBV28 and TRBJ2-1, with a weak D call TRBD2 (5 bases). The ends were cut back, 6 bases at V and 15 bases at J, with 18 bases in the middle. Germline values: CDR1 MDHEN, CDR2 SYDVKM. The CDR3 spans 12 residues. The variable domain in full, completed from reference TRBV28 and TRBJ2-1, reads DVKVTQSSRYLVKRTGEKVFLECVQDMDHENMFWYRQDPGLGLRLIYFSYDVKMKEKGDIPEGYSVSREKKERFSLILESASTNQTSMYLCASRQSGKGLFFGPGTRLTVL.

The rearrangement uses TRBV7-2 and TRBJ1-1; D is undetermined. Germline CDR1 is SGHTA and CDR2 is FQGNSA. This CDR3 spans 14 amino acids. V gave up 0 bases and J gave up 5 bases, with 10 bases separating them. The CDR3 region is CASSLAAPGTEAFF. CDR3 DNA sequence: TGTGCCAGCAGCTTAGCGGCCCCCGGGACTGAAGCTTTCTTT. Together with reference TRBV7-2 and TRBJ1-1, the CDR3 gives the full variable domain: GAGVSQSPSNKVTEKGKDVELRCDPISGHTALYWYRQSLGQGLEFLIYFQGNSAPDKSGLPSDRFSAERTGGSVSTLTIQRTQQEDSAVYLCASSLAAPGTEAFFGQGTRLTVV.

This chain connects TRBV7-9 to TRBJ2-5; 8 positions agree with TRBD1. CDR3 length equals 16 residues. Germline V gives CDR1 SEHNR, CDR2 FQNEAQ (reference sequence). The trim removed 1 base at V and 1 base at J, leaving 5 bases unmatched. Here the CDR3 reads CASSLGQGAPQETQYF. Here the CDR3 DNA reads TGTGCCAGCAGCTTAGGCCAGGGGGCGCCCCAAGAGACCCAGTACTTC.

J is TRBJ2-4 and V is TRBV5-5, with D perhaps TRBD1 (6 bases). This CDR3 comprises 16 residues. Trimming stripped 3 bases from V and 0 bases from J, with 13 bases between. CDR1 and CDR2 from the germline V gene are SGHKS and YYEKEE (reference sequence). The CDR3 DNA reads as TGTGCCAGCAGCTGGACAGTGGGGGCAGCCAAAAACATTCAGTACTTC. Encoded protein: CASSWTVGAAKNIQYF.

In nucleotides, the CDR3 is TGTGCCATCAGTGACCAGACTAGCGGTGGCTCCTACGAGCAGTACTTC. Encoded protein: CAISDQTSGGSYEQYF. This chain joins TRBV10-3 and TRBJ2-7; 9 bases align to TRBD2. This CDR3 region has 16 residues. The junction had 6 bases not matched to a gene; V was cut back by 3 bases and J by 0 bases. Germline loops: CDR1 ENHRY, CDR2 SYGVKD.

For this clone: One junction end does not reproduce the germline sequence, and a read error may be involved. This chain uses TRBV7-7 with TRBJ2-1; TRBD2 matches 13 bases. Germline CDR1 reads SSHAT; CDR2 reads FNYEAQ (reference sequence). The CDR3 is 16 amino acids. CDR3 sequence reads: CASSRPGLAGIDEQFF. The CDR3 nucleotides read TGTGCTAGCAGCCGACCGGGACTAGCGGGAATCGATGAGCAGTTCTTC.

The genes are TRBV10-2 and TRBJ1-4; D possibly corresponds to TRBD1 (5 bases). Germline CDR1 and CDR2: WSHSY and SAAADI. Trimming removed 1 base at V and 8 bases at J, with 11 bases between. There are 14 residues in the CDR3. This chain's CDR3 is CASSELDSSEKLFF. In DNA, the CDR3 is TGCGCCAGCAGTGAGTTAGACAGTTCCGAAAAACTGTTTTTT.

With regard to this clone: Within the sample, other DNA sequences also encode this same CDR3. V gene TRBV5-1 combines with J gene TRBJ2-3, with TRBD2 matching 8 bases. With V trimmed by 0 bases and J by 1 base, 4 bases remained unmatched. CDR1 and CDR2 (germline): SGHRS, YFSETQ. The CDR3 has 16 residues. The CDR3 reads CASSLAPAGGTDTQYF. The CDR3, as DNA: TGCGCCAGCAGCTTGGCCCCAGCGGGGGGCACAGATACGCAGTATTTT. Supplemented by reference TRBV5-1 and TRBJ2-3, the full variable domain reads KAGVTQTPRYLIKTRGQQVTLSCSPISGHRSVSWYQQTPGQGLQFLFEYFSETQRNKGNFPGRFSGRQFSNSRSEMNVSTLELGDSALYLCASSLAPAGGTDTQYFGPGTRLTVL.

The V call is TRBV5-1, the J call TRBJ1-2; no reliable D call. CDR1 is SGHRS and CDR2 is YFSETQ in the germline V gene. The CDR3 is 17 residues long. Trimming pared 5 bases from V and 0 bases from J, leaving 20 bases between. The CDR3 here is CASSPQVPLLSNYGYTF. The CDR3 DNA reads TGCGCCAGCAGTCCTCAGGTCCCGCTCCTTTCTAACTATGGCTACACCTTC. The full variable domain, completed using reference TRBV5-1 and TRBJ1-2, is KAGVTQTPRYLIKTRGQQVTLSCSPISGHRSVSWYQQTPGQGLQFLFEYFSETQRNKGNFPGRFSGRQFSNSRSEMNVSTLELGDSALYLCASSPQVPLLSNYGYTFGSGTRLTVV.